This T cell receptor beta chain comes out of a study of Graves' ophthalmopathy and Graves' hyperthyroidism. The study amplified TCR beta CDR3 regions using RNA transcripts. Second-round multiplex PCR followed a first-round RT-PCR using HTBI primers. TCRdb re-analysed the multiplex PCR reads in MiXCR, keeping a single row per CDR3 protein. Counted here are about 1.2 million distinct CDR3 sequences, 35% to 40% occurring once; the ten biggest clones make up over 8.5%. CDR1 is DFQATT, CDR2 SNEGSKA, per germline (reference sequence). This CDR3 contains 11 residues. Trimming took off 6 bases at V and 8 bases at J, with 13 bases between the two ends. Aged 18 to 65, hyperthyroidism patients had been newly diagnosed, with under 2 months' duration.

The chain recombines TRBV20-1 with TRBJ1-2, with D perhaps matching TRBD1 (6 bases). The sample taken for sequencing was peripheral blood or thyroid tissue (not recorded which). The receptor was derived from an adult man with Graves' hyperthyroidism. The CDR3 is CSARGQQGYTF. DNA for the CDR3: TGCAGTGCAAGGGGACAACAAGGCTACACCTTC.